The rows below give T cell receptor beta chains drawn from one sample of a study of T cell changes during pregnancy in multiple sclerosis. Data came from immunoSEQ multiplex PCR; TCRdb stores just in-frame clones and leaves some out. The profile shows about 93,000 clones, about nine tenths of them singletons. The sample consisted of peripheral blood, taken after pregnancy. The receptors come from a female donor in good health, enrolled as a control in a pregnancy study. CDR3s include the opening cysteine and the closing phenylalanine or tryptophan. Each record gives: clone size, J gene, D gene, V gene, CDR3 protein, CDR3 DNA. A D gene is named only where the DNA matches it firmly. Clone size appears in some rows only: once, few, many, or a class for an expanded clone.

. TRBJ2-5 . TRBV29-1 CSVVGGPKSIAETQYF TGCAGCGTTGTTGGGGGCCCAAAGTCCATTGCAGAGACCCAGTACTTC
once TRBJ1-2 TRBD1 TRBV5-6 CASSSNTGTGVYGYTF TGTGCCAGCAGCTCAAACACCGGGACAGGGGTCTATGGCTACACCTTC
. TRBJ2-2 . TRBV4-2 CASSQGVYTGELFF TGTGCCAGCAGCCAAGGAGTCTACACCGGGGAGCTGTTTTTT
. TRBJ1-1 . TRBV18 CASSYGATTEAFF TGTGCCAGCTCATATGGGGCTACGACTGAAGCTTTCTTT
. TRBJ2-5 TRBD1 TRBV25-1 CASSPGGTGLQETQYF TGTGCCAGCAGCCCAGGTGGGACAGGGCTTCAAGAGACCCAGTACTTC
. TRBJ2-5 . TRBV28 CASSLGAWVETQYF TGTGCCAGCAGTTTAGGGGCCTGGGTGGAGACCCAGTACTTC
. TRBJ2-3 . TRBV12-5 CASGSRGARTDTQYF TGTGCTAGTGGCTCCAGGGGGGCCCGCACAGATACGCAGTATTTT
. TRBJ1-6 . TRBV9 CASGHLNSPLHF TGTGCCAGCGGCCACCTTAATTCACCCCTCCACTTT
. TRBJ2-3 TRBD2 TRBV2 CASSRERGRTDTQYF TGTGCCAGCAGCCGAGAGCGGGGTCGCACAGATACGCAGTATTTT
. TRBJ2-7 . TRBV30 CAWRGTVGAGFYEQYF TGTGCCTGGAGGGGAACTGTGGGGGCGGGCTTTTACGAGCAGTACTTC
. TRBJ1-6 TRBD1 TRBV28 CASSAPRDRGKSYNSPLHF TGTGCCAGCAGTGCCCCCCGGGACAGGGGAAAGTCCTATAATTCACCCCTCCACTTT
. TRBJ2-1 TRBD2 TRBV7-2 CASSSVGLAGDDNEQFF TGTGCCAGCAGCTCAGTTGGACTAGCGGGGGATGATAATGAGCAGTTCTTC
once TRBJ2-5 . TRBV19 CASSRDRETQYF TGTGCCAGTAGTAGAGACAGGGAGACCCAGTACTTC
. TRBJ1-2 . TRBV9 CASSVGEGMGYGYTF TGTGCCAGCAGCGTAGGGGAGGGGATGGGCTATGGCTACACCTTC
. TRBJ2-1 TRBD2 TRBV5-1 CASSGGTSAFLWGEQFF TGCGCCAGCAGCGGCGGGACTAGCGCGTTCCTGTGGGGTGAGCAGTTCTTC
. TRBJ2-3 TRBD1 TRBV9 CASSVGQGGPDTQYF TGTGCCAGCAGCGTAGGACAGGGGGGCCCAGATACGCAGTATTTT
. TRBJ2-3 TRBD2 TRBV11-2 CASSLDFVAGAPTDTQYF TGTGCCAGCAGCTTAGATTTTGTAGCGGGGGCCCCCACAGATACGCAGTATTTT
. TRBJ2-5 TRBD2 TRBV6-6 CASSSPGGASKTQYF TGTGCCAGCAGTTCACCCGGGGGGGCCTCTAAGACCCAGTACTTC
. TRBJ1-1 . TRBV6-5 CASHSSGSSTEAFF TGTGCCAGCCACTCAAGCGGGTCGTCCACTGAAGCTTTCTTT
. TRBJ2-3 . TRBV7-9 CASSSSDTQYF TGTGCCAGCAGCTCTTCAGATACGCAGTATTTT
. TRBJ2-3 TRBD1 TRBV7-2 CASSLAGQGTDTQYF TGTGCCAGCAGCTTGGCAGGACAGGGCACAGATACGCAGTATTTT
few TRBJ2-1 . TRBV4-3 CASSQDSRVYNEQFF TGCGCCAGCAGCCAAGATAGTCGAGTTTACAATGAGCAGTTCTTC
. TRBJ2-1 . TRBV7-2 CASSSFHSSYNEQFF TGTGCCAGCAGCTCATTCCATAGCTCCTACAATGAGCAGTTCTTC
. TRBJ2-4 . TRBV7-2 CASSPSPLRGVKNIQYF TGTGCCAGCAGCCCTTCCCCACTCAGGGGTGTCAAAAACATTCAGTACTTC
. TRBJ2-5 TRBD1 TRBV4-3 CASSQRQGAGETQYF TGCGCCAGCAGCCAGAGACAGGGGGCTGGAGAGACCCAGTACTTC
. TRBJ2-2 TRBD2 TRBV5-1 CASSELAGVIGELFF TGCGCCAGCAGCGAGCTAGCGGGGGTGATCGGGGAGCTGTTTTTT
few TRBJ1-1 TRBD1 TRBV7-2 CASTNRGKDTEAFF TGTGCCAGCACCAACAGGGGAAAGGACACTGAAGCTTTCTTT
. TRBJ1-1 . TRBV5-5 CASSLGRYSTEAFF TGTGCCAGCAGCTTGGGGAGGTACTCCACTGAAGCTTTCTTT
. TRBJ1-2 . TRBV4-1 CASSQDRYTGGYTF TGCGCCAGCAGCCAAGATCGATACACGGGGGGCTACACCTTC
. TRBJ2-7 . TRBV27 CASSPGTPSSYEQYF TGTGCCAGCAGTCCCGGGACTCCTAGTTCCTACGAGCAGTACTTC
. TRBJ2-6 TRBD2 TRBV7-7 CASSPSGIRSGANVLTF TGTGCTAGCAGCCCTAGCGGCATCCGCTCTGGGGCCAACGTCCTGACTTTC
. TRBJ2-7 TRBD1 TRBV10-3 CAISGRTGESSYEQYF TGTGCCATCAGTGGGCGGACAGGCGAATCTTCCTACGAGCAGTACTTC
once TRBJ2-4 . TRBV7-9 CASSPGGNIQYF TGTGCCAGCAGCCCAGGGGGGAACATTCAGTACTTC
. TRBJ2-6 . TRBV7-7 CASSLSGGHVLTF TGTGCTAGCAGCTTATCTGGGGGCCACGTCCTGACTTTC
. TRBJ2-1 TRBD2 TRBV19 CASSMDGRGATYNEQFF TGTGCCAGTAGTATGGACGGGCGGGGGGCCACCTACAATGAGCAGTTCTTC
. TRBJ2-7 TRBD1 TRBV25-1 CASGQGDSYEQYF TGTGCCAGTGGACAGGGGGACTCCTACGAGCAGTACTTC
few TRBJ1-1 . TRBV7-3 CASSVQEGTEAFF TGTGCCAGCAGCGTGCAGGAGGGCACTGAAGCTTTCTTT
. TRBJ2-2 TRBD1 TRBV19 CASSPGTGTFAGELFF TGTGCCAGTAGTCCCGGGACAGGGACCTTCGCCGGGGAGCTGTTTTTT
. TRBJ1-1 . TRBV5-6 CASSFGTGGEAFF TGTGCCAGCAGCTTCGGGACGGGGGGCGAAGCTTTCTTT
. TRBJ2-5 . TRBV5-1 CASSWQGLGETQYF TGCGCCAGCAGCTGGCAGGGTCTTGGAGAGACCCAGTACTTC
. TRBJ1-6 . TRBV30 CAWSTGSSYNSPLHF TGTGCCTGGAGTACAGGGAGCTCCTATAATTCACCCCTCCACTTT